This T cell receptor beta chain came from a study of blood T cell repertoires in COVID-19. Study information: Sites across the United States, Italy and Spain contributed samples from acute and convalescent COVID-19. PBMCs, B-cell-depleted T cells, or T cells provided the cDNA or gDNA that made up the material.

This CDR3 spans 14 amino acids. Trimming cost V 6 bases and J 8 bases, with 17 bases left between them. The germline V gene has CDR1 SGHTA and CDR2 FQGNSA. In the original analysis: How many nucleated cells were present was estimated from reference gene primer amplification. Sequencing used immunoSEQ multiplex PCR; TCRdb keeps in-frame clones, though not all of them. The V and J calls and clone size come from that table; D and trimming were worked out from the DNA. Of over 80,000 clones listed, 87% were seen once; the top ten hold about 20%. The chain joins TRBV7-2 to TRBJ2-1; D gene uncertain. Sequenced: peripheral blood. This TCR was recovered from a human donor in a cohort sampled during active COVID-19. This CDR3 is CASSFSPRLHEQFF. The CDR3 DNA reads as TGTGCCAGCAGTTTCTCCCCGAGGTTACATGAGCAGTTCTTC.